The entry that follows covers one TCR beta chain sequence. The CDR3 totals 10 residues. V was shortened by 10 bases and J by 5 bases, with 8 bases between the two germline ends. Germline values: CDR1 MNHNY, CDR2 SVGAGI (reference sequence). This sample stems from a study of CD8 T cells in Susac syndrome. It was with random hexamers that about 0.45 to 1 ug RNA was reverse transcribed. Using its own MiXCR run on the immunoSEQ multiplex PCR reads, TCRdb lists one record per CDR3 protein. The table lists about 300,000 distinct CDR3 sequences, 89% of them singletons. The sequence was obtained from a human donor with multiple sclerosis. The chain couples TRBV6-6 to TRBJ2-5; no reliable D call. The sequenced sample consisted of CD8+ T cells from PBMCs. The CDR3 coding sequence is TGTGCCACCCAGACGGAGACCCAGTACTTC. Translation gives CATQTETQYF.